The 28 T cell receptor beta chains in this list originate from one sample, sequenced in a study of blood T cell repertoires in COVID-19. The method was immunoSEQ multiplex PCR; TCRdb's version includes in-frame clones alone and lacks a portion of them. The profile shows 150,000 to 200,000 clones, more than 75% of them singletons. The sample consisted of peripheral blood. The receptor source for this set is a woman aged 40 to 49 with COVID-19, enrolled during active disease.

Only a few counts were recorded for this clone. The V gene is TRBV15, the J gene TRBJ2-5; unclear D gene. Trimming removed 0 bases from V and 5 bases from J, with 13 bases in between. CDR3 length: 15 residues. CDR1 is LNHNV and CDR2 is YYDKDF in the germline V gene (reference sequence). This chain's CDR3 is CATSRDNGRWETQYF. CDR3 nucleotide sequence: TGTGCCACCAGCAGAGATAATGGGCGTTGGGAGACCCAGTACTTC.

The rearrangement uses TRBV5-4 and TRBJ2-6; D call uncertain. This CDR3 has 14 amino acids. The V and J ends lost 3 bases and 3 bases respectively, with 7 bases between them. Germline assignment: CDR1 SGHNT and CDR2 YYREEE (reference sequence). As DNA, the CDR3 is TGTGCCAGCAGCTCATCAAATGGGGCCAACGTCCTGACTTTC. Translated, it gives CASSSSNGANVLTF.

The chain carries TRBV25-1 and TRBJ1-2; D unresolved. V was pared by 0 bases and J by 5 bases, with 16 bases between. This CDR3 has 16 amino acids. CDR1 and CDR2 (germline): MGHDK, SYGVNS. CDR3 protein: CASSEYGEKTSYGYTF. The CDR3 region has the DNA TGTGCCAGCAGTGAATATGGGGAGAAAACCTCATATGGCTACACCTTC.

CDR3 amino acids: CASSQDYGLMNTEAFF. CDR3 in DNA: TGTGCCAGCAGCCAAGATTATGGACTGATGAACACTGAAGCTTTCTTT. V gene TRBV3-1 (or the pseudogene TRBV3-2) combines with J gene TRBJ1-1; D gene ambiguous. Per germline, CDR1 LGHDT and CDR2 YNNKEL (reference sequence). Trimming pared 0 bases from V and 0 bases from J, leaving 11 bases between. This CDR3 is built from 16 residues.

V and J are TRBV12-3 or TRBV12-4 and TRBJ1-2, with D hard to call. This CDR3 has 12 residues. V was shortened by 6 bases and J by 7 bases, with 12 bases between the two germline ends. In DNA form, the CDR3 reads TGTGCCAGCAGCTACGGGATCCTTGGCTACACCTTC. It encodes CASSYGILGYTF.

The V gene is TRBV6-6, the J gene TRBJ2-7, with D maybe TRBD2 (5 bases). The V gene lost 0 bases and the J gene lost 1 base, with 10 bases spanning the gap. Germline values: CDR1 MNHNY, CDR2 SVGAGI (reference sequence). This CDR3 comprises 15 residues. CDR3 nucleotide sequence: TGTGCCAGCAGTTACTCGACTAACGGTTCCTACGAGCAGTACTTC. Translated: CASSYSTNGSYEQYF.

This chain uses TRBV6-4 with TRBJ2-1; a weak D match, TRBD2 (6 bases). Germline values: CDR1 MRHNA, CDR2 SNTAGT. The CDR3 sequence is 15 residues long. Deletions cut 7 bases from V and 0 bases from J, with 13 bases between. The CDR3 DNA is TGTGCCAGCAAAAAAGACGGGGGCTCCTACAATGAGCAGTTCTTC. Its protein product is CASKKDGGSYNEQFF.

The chain links TRBV18 to TRBJ2-3, with D perhaps matching TRBD1 (6 bases). The CDR3 has 16 amino acids. Trimming shortened V by 1 base and J by 2 bases, and 13 bases separated the two germline ends. The germline V gene encodes CDR1 KGHSH and CDR2 LQKENI. CDR3 nucleotide sequence: TGTGCCAGCTCACCACGGGCAGGGGCTTCCACAGATACGCAGTATTTT. This translates into CASSPRAGASTDTQYF.

This chain uses TRBV6-2 or TRBV6-3 with TRBJ1-5; D gene unclear. Germline values: CDR1 MNHEY, CDR2 SVGEGT. The CDR3 is 15 residues long. Trimming took off 4 bases at V and 0 bases at J, with 10 bases between the two ends. The CDR3: CASSLWQNSNQPQHF. As DNA, the CDR3 is TGTGCCAGCAGTTTGTGGCAGAATAGCAATCAGCCCCAGCATTTT.

The rearrangement links TRBV3-1 (or the pseudogene TRBV3-2) to TRBJ1-3, with a possible D match to TRBD1 (5 bases). V was pared by 4 bases and J by 3 bases, with 16 bases between. Germline V lookup: CDR1 LGHDT, CDR2 YNNKEL (reference sequence). The CDR3 consists of 16 residues. CDR3: CASSRTRVIDGNTIYF. CDR3 nucleotide sequence: TGTGCCAGCAGCCGCACCAGGGTAATTGATGGAAACACCATATATTTT.

The chain combines TRBV3-1 (or the pseudogene TRBV3-2) with TRBJ2-7, with D unclear. The V and J ends lost 1 base and 0 bases respectively, with 7 bases between them. The CDR3 is 14 amino acids. CDR1 and CDR2 (germline): LGHDT, YNNKEL (reference sequence). CDR3 in DNA: TGTGCCAGCAGCCAAGTTGTATCCTCCTACGAGCAGTACTTC. It specifies CASSQVVSSYEQYF.

The chain recombines TRBV5-8 with TRBJ2-1, with D uncertain. In germline, CDR1 is SGHTS, CDR2 YDEGEE. V was clipped by 0 bases and J by 7 bases, with 8 bases between them. CDR3 length: 13 amino acids. CDR3 sequence reads: CASSLAQVNEQFF. In DNA, the CDR3 is TGTGCCAGCAGCTTGGCCCAGGTTAATGAGCAGTTCTTC.

The chain links TRBV2 to TRBJ1-1; weak D call: TRBD1 (5 bases). Germline V gene data show CDR1 as SNHLY and CDR2 as FYNNEI. This CDR3 has 14 amino acids. The V and J ends lost 4 bases and 3 bases respectively, with 12 bases between them. In DNA, the CDR3 is TGTGCCAGCAGTGTAAAGGGGTTTGACACTGAAGCTTTCTTT. Translating gives CASSVKGFDTEAFF.

CDR3 loop: CASSTRTGTTNYGYTF. CDR3 sequence (DNA): TGTGCCAGTAGTACCCGGACAGGGACGACTAACTATGGCTACACCTTC. The rearrangement joins TRBV19 to TRBJ1-2, with 8 bases lining up with TRBD1. Trimming cost V 4 bases and J 0 bases; bases outside gene matches: 7. Germline CDR1 is LNHDA and CDR2 is SQIVND (reference sequence). CDR3 length: 16 residues.

The chain joins TRBV29-1 to TRBJ1-3; possible D gene TRBD1, 5 bases. Germline assignment: CDR1 SQVTM and CDR2 ANQGSEA. This CDR3 is built from 15 residues. The V gene lost 7 bases and the J gene lost 0 bases, with 16 bases spanning the gap. The CDR3: CSAVQGIDSGNTIYF. For the CDR3, the DNA is TGCAGCGCCGTTCAGGGAATTGACTCTGGAAACACCATATATTTT.

V usage is TRBV5-4 and J usage is TRBJ1-4; a possible D gene is TRBD1 (6 bases). Trimming stripped 2 bases from V and 3 bases from J, with 11 bases between. The germline CDR1 and CDR2 sequences are SGHNT and YYREEE (reference sequence). The CDR3 consists of 15 residues. The CDR3 region is CASSFLQGPNEKLFF. The DNA for the CDR3 is TGTGCCAGCAGCTTTTTACAGGGACCTAATGAAAAACTGTTTTTT.

The rearrangement uses TRBV6-5 and TRBJ1-1; D gene unclear. The V and J ends lost 2 bases and 7 bases respectively, with 17 bases between them. CDR1 and CDR2 (germline): MNHEY, SVGAGI. This CDR3 is built from 15 residues. The CDR3 here is CASSYDGSGLFEAFF. The DNA for the CDR3 is TGTGCCAGCAGTTACGATGGGTCCGGACTATTTGAAGCTTTCTTT.

The V and J genes are TRBV7-3 and TRBJ2-5, with 10 bases lining up with TRBD1. The CDR3 sequence is 16 residues long. The germline V gene encodes CDR1 SGHTA and CDR2 FQGTGA. Trimming took 5 bases from V and 7 from J; bases not matched to a gene: 13. In nucleotides, the CDR3 is TGTGCCAGCAGCCCTAGGCCCGGGACAGGGGCTACGACCCAGTACTTC. Translating it yields CASSPRPGTGATTQYF.

The genes are TRBV6-5 and TRBJ2-7; D ambiguous. CDR3 length equals 15 residues. Germline-derived CDR1 and CDR2 are MNHEY and SVGAGI. Trimming stripped 0 bases from V and 7 bases from J, with 16 bases between. CDR3 amino acids: CASSYSVTPGWEQYF. The DNA of the CDR3 is TGTGCCAGCAGTTACTCGGTGACTCCCGGTTGGGAGCAGTACTTC.

The V and J genes are TRBV7-8 and TRBJ1-5, with D maybe TRBD1 (5 bases). This CDR3 has 16 residues. The germline V gene has CDR1 SGHVS and CDR2 FQNEAQ. Trimming removed 1 base from V and 8 bases from J, with 18 bases in between. The CDR3 reads CASSLDRSGFEKPQHF. The CDR3 bases are TGTGCCAGCAGCTTAGATCGCTCAGGGTTCGAAAAGCCCCAGCATTTT.

V usage is TRBV6-5 and J usage is TRBJ2-7; D ambiguous. CDR3 length equals 10 residues. CDR1 and CDR2 from the germline V gene are MNHEY and SVGAGI. Trimming left V 4 bases short and J 6 bases short, with 4 bases between. In DNA, the CDR3 is TGTGCCAGCAGTTTCGTCGAGCAGTACTTC. This sequence encodes CASSFVEQYF.

Here the CDR3 reads CASSPGQGEQYF. The CDR3 DNA follows: TGTGCCAGCTCACCCGGGCAGGGCGAGCAGTACTTC. The rearrangement links TRBV18 to TRBJ2-7, with D perhaps matching TRBD1 (5 bases). The CDR3 consists of 12 residues. Germline values: CDR1 KGHSH, CDR2 LQKENI. Trimming pared 3 bases from V and 6 bases from J, leaving 9 bases between.

The chain joins TRBV9 to TRBJ2-7; 11 nucleotides align to TRBD1. Germline lookup yields CDR1 SGDLS and CDR2 YYNGEE. The J segment lost 6 bases and the V segment lost 0 bases, leaving 5 bases of the junction unmatched. The CDR3 has 15 residues. The CDR3 reads CASSVVGTGGVEQYF. The CDR3 DNA follows: TGTGCCAGCAGCGTAGTCGGGACAGGGGGAGTCGAGCAGTACTTC. The variable domain in full, with the rest retrieved from reference TRBV9 and TRBJ2-7, is DSGVTQTPKHLITATGQRVTLRCSPRSGDLSVYWYQQSLDQGLQFLIQYYNGEERAKGNILERFSAQQFPDLHSELNLSSLELGDSALYFCASSVVGTGGVEQYFGPGTRLTVT.

The chain links TRBV11-2 to TRBJ1-2; no clear D gene. The CDR3 extends over 15 amino acids. V was cut by 3 bases and J by 8 bases, with 19 bases left in between. Germline V gene lookup returns CDR1 SGHAT and CDR2 FQNNGV. The CDR3 protein is CASSFTRDKWGGYTF. CDR3 nucleotide sequence: TGTGCCAGCAGCTTTACCCGGGATAAGTGGGGAGGCTACACCTTC.

This chain connects TRBV18 to TRBJ2-5; D is undetermined. CDR3 length equals 21 residues. V was pared by 5 bases and J by 2 bases, with 33 bases between. Germline CDR1 KGHSH, CDR2 LQKENI. For the CDR3, the DNA is TGTGCCAGCTCAGTGTCGCGGCTAGTTCCATCGGCAGTAGGCGGTCAAGAGACCCAGTACTTC. Translated, it gives CASSVSRLVPSAVGGQETQYF.

The rearrangement links TRBV5-1 to TRBJ1-1, with D uncertain. The CDR3 totals 15 residues. Looked up from germline, CDR1 is SGHRS and CDR2 is YFSETQ. V lost 1 base to trimming and J lost 0 bases, with 10 bases between them. The CDR3 sequence is CASSLWEGLNTEAFF. As DNA, the CDR3 is TGCGCCAGCAGCTTGTGGGAGGGCCTGAACACTGAAGCTTTCTTT.

This rearrangement joins TRBV19 to TRBJ2-1; maybe TRBD1 (6 bases). The CDR3 loop spans 14 amino acids. The V gene's germline CDR1 is LNHDA and CDR2 SQIVND (reference sequence). The ends were cut back, 5 bases at V and 5 bases at J, with 13 bases in the middle. CDR3 nucleotide sequence: TGTGCCAGTAGTCCCCTAGGGGGTGACAATGAGCAGTTCTTC. Amino acids: CASSPLGGDNEQFF.

The rearrangement uses TRBV24-1 and TRBJ1-1; possible D gene TRBD1, 5 bases. From germline, CDR1 is KGHDR and CDR2 SFDVKD. The CDR3 spans 17 residues. V dropped 5 bases and J dropped 7 bases, with 25 bases sitting between them. Here the CDR3 reads CATSALLGREVIGEAFF. The CDR3 DNA reads TGTGCCACCAGTGCTCTCCTTGGCAGGGAGGTCATCGGTGAAGCTTTCTTT.